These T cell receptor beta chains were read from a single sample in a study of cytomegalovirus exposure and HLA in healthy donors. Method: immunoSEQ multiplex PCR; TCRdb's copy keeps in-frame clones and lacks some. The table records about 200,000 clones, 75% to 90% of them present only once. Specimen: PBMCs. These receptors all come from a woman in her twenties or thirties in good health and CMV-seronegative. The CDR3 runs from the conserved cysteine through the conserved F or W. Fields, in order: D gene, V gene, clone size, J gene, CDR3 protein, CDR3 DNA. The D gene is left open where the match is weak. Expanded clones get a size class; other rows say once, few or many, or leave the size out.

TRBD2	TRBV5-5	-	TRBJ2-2	CASSFGLAGVTGELFF	TGTGCCAGCAGCTTCGGACTAGCGGGAGTAACCGGGGAGCTGTTTTTT
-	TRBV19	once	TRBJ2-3	CASSTPGSSSTDTQYF	TGTGCCAGTAGTACCCCCGGGTCGAGTAGCACAGATACGCAGTATTTT
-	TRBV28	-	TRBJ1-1	CASDSLSMGSEAFF	TGTGCCAGCGACAGCCTTAGTATGGGGTCTGAAGCTTTCTTT
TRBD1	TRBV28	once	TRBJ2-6	CASRLQGGYPSGANVLTF	TGTGCCAGCAGATTACAGGGGGGATACCCCTCTGGGGCCAACGTCCTGACTTTC
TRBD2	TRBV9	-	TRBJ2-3	CASSLPGGEDTQYF	TGTGCCAGTAGCCTACCCGGGGGGGAGGATACGCAGTATTTT
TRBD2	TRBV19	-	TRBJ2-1	CASTTSGASGGSMDEQFF	TGTGCCAGTACCACATCGGGGGCTAGCGGGGGGAGTATGGATGAGCAGTTCTTC
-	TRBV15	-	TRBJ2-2	CATSSLLGSGLFF	TGTGCCACCAGCAGCCTTCTAGGAAGTGGGCTGTTTTTT
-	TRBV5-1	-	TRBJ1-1	CASSLELGRTEAFF	TGCGCCAGCAGCTTGGAACTAGGGCGGACTGAAGCTTTCTTT
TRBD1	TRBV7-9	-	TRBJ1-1	CASSLANRGNEAFF	TGTGCCAGCAGCTTAGCAAACAGGGGAAATGAAGCTTTCTTT
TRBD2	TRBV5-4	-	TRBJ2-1	CASNVLSRASGIESDEQFF	TGTGCCAGCAACGTCCTGAGTCGGGCTAGCGGGATAGAAAGCGATGAGCAGTTCTTC
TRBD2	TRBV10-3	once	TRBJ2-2	CAISDYGGRLTGELFF	TGTGCCATCAGTGACTATGGCGGGAGGTTAACCGGGGAGCTGTTTTTT
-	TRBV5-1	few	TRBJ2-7	CASSLDRPQREQYF	TGCGCCAGCAGCTTAGACAGGCCCCAGCGTGAGCAGTACTTC
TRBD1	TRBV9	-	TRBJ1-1	CASSSTGTDNTEAFF	TGTGCCAGCAGCTCTACCGGGACAGATAACACTGAAGCTTTCTTT
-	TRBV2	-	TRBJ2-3	CASSELLVTDTQYF	TGTGCCAGCAGTGAGTTACTAGTCACAGATACGCAGTATTTT
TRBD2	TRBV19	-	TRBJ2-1	CASSSPGTSVTNEQFF	TGTGCCAGTAGTAGTCCCGGGACTAGCGTCACCAATGAGCAGTTCTTC
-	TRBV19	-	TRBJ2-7	CASSISVRHPSQYF	TGTGCCAGTAGTATATCAGTCCGCCACCCGTCTCAGTACTTC
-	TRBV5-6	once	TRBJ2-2	CASSLVGGTGELFF	TGTGCCAGCAGCTTGGTGGGGGGAACCGGGGAGCTGTTTTTT
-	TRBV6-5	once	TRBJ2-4	CASSLTDGAKNIQYF	TGTGCCAGCAGCTTGACAGACGGAGCCAAAAACATTCAGTACTTC
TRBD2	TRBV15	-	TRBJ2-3	CATSSLQTASGSFILYF	TGTGCCACCAGCAGCCTTCAGACGGCTAGCGGGAGTTTTATTCTGTATTTT
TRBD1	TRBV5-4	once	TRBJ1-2	CASSSGQIYGYTF	TGTGCCAGCAGCTCGGGACAGATATATGGCTACACCTTC
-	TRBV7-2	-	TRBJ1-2	CASSQGQYGYTF	TGTGCCAGCAGCCAAGGACAGTATGGCTACACCTTC
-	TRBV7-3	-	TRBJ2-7	CASSLRPFLDEQYF	TGTGCCAGCAGCCTCAGACCTTTCCTAGACGAGCAGTACTTC
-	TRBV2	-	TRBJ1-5	CASSEASVPNQPQHF	TGTGCCAGCAGTGAAGCTTCCGTTCCCAATCAGCCCCAGCATTTT
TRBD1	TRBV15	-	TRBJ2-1	CATSFPGQGASNEQFF	TGTGCCACCAGTTTCCCGGGACAGGGGGCTTCAAATGAGCAGTTCTTC
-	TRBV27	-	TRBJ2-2	CASSLVRNTGELFF	TGTGCCAGCAGTTTGGTCAGAAACACCGGGGAGCTGTTTTTT
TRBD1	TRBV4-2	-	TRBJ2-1	CASSQPGQVTRNEQFF	TGTGCCAGCAGCCAACCCGGACAGGTGACGAGGAATGAGCAGTTCTTC
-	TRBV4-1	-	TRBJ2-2	CASSQETALNTGELFF	TGCGCCAGCAGCCAAGAAACAGCTCTGAACACCGGGGAGCTGTTTTTT
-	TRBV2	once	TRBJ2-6	CASRQGLSGANVLTF	TGTGCCAGCAGACAGGGTCTATCTGGGGCCAACGTCCTGACTTTC
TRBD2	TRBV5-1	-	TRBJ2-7	CASSSRDTGGLRSYEQYF	TGCGCCAGCAGCTCCAGAGATACGGGGGGGCTCCGTTCCTACGAGCAGTACTTC
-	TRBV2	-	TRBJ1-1	CASSLNTEAFF	TGTGCCAGCAGCTTAAACACTGAAGCTTTCTTT
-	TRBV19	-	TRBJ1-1	CASSVHPDTSTEAFF	TGTGCCAGTAGTGTGCACCCTGACACCTCCACTGAAGCTTTCTTT
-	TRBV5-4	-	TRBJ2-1	CASSSGLMNYNEQFF	TGTGCCAGCAGCTCGGGACTTATGAACTACAATGAGCAGTTCTTC
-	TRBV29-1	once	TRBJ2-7	CSVEDTGTYEQYF	TGCAGCGTTGAAGACACAGGGACCTACGAGCAGTACTTC
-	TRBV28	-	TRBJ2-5	CASSPTGQETQYF	TGTGCCAGCAGCCCGACAGGCCAAGAGACCCAGTACTTC
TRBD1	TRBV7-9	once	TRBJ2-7	CASSPTEGQGPSYEQYF	TGTGCCAGCAGCCCAACTGAAGGACAGGGACCTTCCTACGAGCAGTACTTC
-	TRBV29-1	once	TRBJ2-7	CSVRISSYEQYF	TGCAGCGTCCGTATTAGCTCCTACGAGCAGTACTTC